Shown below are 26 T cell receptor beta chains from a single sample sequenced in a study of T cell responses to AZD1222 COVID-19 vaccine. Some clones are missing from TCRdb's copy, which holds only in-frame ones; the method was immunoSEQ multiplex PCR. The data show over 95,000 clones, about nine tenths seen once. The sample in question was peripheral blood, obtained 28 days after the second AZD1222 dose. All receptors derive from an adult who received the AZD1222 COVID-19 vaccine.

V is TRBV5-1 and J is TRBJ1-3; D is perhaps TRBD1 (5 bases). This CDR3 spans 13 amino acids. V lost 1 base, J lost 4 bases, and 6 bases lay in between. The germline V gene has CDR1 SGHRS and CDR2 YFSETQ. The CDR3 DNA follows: TGCGCCAGCAGCTTGCGGGGCGGAAACACCATATATTTT. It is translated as CASSLRGGNTIYF.

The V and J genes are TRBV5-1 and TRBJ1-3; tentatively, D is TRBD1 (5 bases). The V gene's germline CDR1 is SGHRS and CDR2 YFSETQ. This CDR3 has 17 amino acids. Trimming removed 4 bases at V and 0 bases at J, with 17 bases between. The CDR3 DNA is TGCGCCAGCAGCCGTTGGGACCGCGGAAACTCTGGAAACACCATATATTTT. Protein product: CASSRWDRGNSGNTIYF.

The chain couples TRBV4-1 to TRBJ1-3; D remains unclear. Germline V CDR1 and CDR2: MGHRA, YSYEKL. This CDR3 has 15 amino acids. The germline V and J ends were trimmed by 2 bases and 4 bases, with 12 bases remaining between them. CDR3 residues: CASSQTFGTGNTIYF. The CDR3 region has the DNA TGCGCCAGCAGCCAAACGTTCGGCACGGGAAACACCATATATTTT.

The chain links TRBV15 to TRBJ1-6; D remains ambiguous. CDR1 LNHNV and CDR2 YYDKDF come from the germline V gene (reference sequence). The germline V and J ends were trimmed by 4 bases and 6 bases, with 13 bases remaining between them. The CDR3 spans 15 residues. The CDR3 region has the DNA TGTGCCACCAGCATACCGGGCCGGTCTAATTCACCCCTCCACTTT. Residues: CATSIPGRSNSPLHF.

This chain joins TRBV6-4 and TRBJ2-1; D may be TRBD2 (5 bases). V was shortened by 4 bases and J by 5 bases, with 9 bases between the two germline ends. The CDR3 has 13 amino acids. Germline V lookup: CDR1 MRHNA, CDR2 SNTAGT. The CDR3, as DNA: TGTGCCAGCAGTGCTGGGGAGAACAATGAGCAGTTCTTC. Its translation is CASSAGENNEQFF.

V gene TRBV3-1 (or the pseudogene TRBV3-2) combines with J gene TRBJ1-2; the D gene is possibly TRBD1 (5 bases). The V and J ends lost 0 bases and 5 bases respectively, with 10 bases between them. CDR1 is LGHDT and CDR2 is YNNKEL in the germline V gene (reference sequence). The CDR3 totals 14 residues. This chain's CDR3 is CASSQDPTVYGYTF. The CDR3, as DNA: TGTGCCAGCAGCCAAGATCCGACAGTGTATGGCTACACCTTC.

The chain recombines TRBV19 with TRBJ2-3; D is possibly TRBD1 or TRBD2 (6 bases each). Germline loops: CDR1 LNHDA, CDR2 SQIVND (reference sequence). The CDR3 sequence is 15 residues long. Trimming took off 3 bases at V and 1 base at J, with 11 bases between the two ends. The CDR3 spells CASSIEGGGTDTQYF. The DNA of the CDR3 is TGTGCCAGTAGTATCGAGGGGGGAGGCACAGATACGCAGTATTTT.

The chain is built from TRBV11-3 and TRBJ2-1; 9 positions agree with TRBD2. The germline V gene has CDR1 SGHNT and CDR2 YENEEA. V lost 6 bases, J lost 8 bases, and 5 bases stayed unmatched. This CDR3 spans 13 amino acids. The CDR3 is CASRPPSGDEQFF. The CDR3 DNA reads TGTGCCAGCAGACCGCCTAGCGGGGATGAGCAGTTCTTC. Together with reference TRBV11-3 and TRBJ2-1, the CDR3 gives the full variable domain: EAGVVQSPRYKIIEKKQPVAFWCNPISGHNTLYWYLQNLGQGPELLIRYENEEAVDDSQLPKDRFSAERLKGVDSTLKIQPAELGDSAVYLCASRPPSGDEQFFGPGTRLTVL.

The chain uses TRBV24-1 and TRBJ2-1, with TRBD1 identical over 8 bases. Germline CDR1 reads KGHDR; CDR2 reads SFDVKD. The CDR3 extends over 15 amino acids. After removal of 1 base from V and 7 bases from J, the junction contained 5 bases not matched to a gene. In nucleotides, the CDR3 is TGTGCCACCAGTGATTTCGCCGACAGGGGAAATGAGCAGTTCTTC. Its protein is CATSDFADRGNEQFF.

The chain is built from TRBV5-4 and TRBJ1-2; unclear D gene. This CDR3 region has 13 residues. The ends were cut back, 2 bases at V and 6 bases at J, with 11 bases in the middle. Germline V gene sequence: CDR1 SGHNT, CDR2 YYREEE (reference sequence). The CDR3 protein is CASSLAGINGYTF. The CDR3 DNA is TGTGCCAGCAGCTTAGCTGGGATTAATGGCTACACCTTC.

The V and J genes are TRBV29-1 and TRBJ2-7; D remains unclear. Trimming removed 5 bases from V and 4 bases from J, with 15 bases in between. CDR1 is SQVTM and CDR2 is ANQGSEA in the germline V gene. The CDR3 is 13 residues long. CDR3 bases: TGCAGCGTTTGCCGGGCCATCGAGTACGAGCAGTACTTC. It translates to CSVCRAIEYEQYF.

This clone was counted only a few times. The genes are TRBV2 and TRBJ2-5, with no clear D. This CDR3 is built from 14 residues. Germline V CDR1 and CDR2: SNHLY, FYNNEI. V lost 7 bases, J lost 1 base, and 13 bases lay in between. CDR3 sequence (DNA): TGTGCCAGCACTGCGGACGGCCTCCAAGAGACCCAGTACTTC. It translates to CASTADGLQETQYF.

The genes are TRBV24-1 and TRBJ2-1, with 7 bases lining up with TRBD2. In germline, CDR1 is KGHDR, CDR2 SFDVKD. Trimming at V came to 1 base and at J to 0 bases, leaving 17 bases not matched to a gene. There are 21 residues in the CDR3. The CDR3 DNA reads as TGTGCCACCAGTGATTTTAAGGGACTAAAAGGGATAAAAAGCTCCTACAATGAGCAGTTCTTC. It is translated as CATSDFKGLKGIKSSYNEQFF.

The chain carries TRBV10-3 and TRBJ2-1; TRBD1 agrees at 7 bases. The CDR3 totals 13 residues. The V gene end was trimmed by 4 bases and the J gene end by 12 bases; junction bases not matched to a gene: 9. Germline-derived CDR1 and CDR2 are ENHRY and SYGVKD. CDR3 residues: CAISVGEGARQFF. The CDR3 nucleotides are TGTGCCATCAGTGTCGGAGAGGGGGCGCGGCAGTTCTTC.

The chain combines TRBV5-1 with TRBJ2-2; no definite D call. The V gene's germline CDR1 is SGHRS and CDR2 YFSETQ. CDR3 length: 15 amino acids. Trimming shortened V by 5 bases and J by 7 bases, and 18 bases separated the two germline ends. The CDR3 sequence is CASRDEPGRYGELFF. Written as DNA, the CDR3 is TGCGCCAGCAGGGATGAGCCCGGACGGTACGGGGAGCTGTTTTTT. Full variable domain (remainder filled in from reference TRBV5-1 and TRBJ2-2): KAGVTQTPRYLIKTRGQQVTLSCSPISGHRSVSWYQQTPGQGLQFLFEYFSETQRNKGNFPGRFSGRQFSNSRSEMNVSTLELGDSALYLCASRDEPGRYGELFFGEGSRLTVL.

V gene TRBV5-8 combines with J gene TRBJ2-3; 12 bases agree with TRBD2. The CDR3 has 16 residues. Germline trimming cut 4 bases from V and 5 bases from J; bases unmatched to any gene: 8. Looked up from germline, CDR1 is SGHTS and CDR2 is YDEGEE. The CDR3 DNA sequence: TGTGCCAGCAGCCTAGGACTAGCGGGAAAAATAGATACGCAGTATTTT. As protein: CASSLGLAGKIDTQYF.

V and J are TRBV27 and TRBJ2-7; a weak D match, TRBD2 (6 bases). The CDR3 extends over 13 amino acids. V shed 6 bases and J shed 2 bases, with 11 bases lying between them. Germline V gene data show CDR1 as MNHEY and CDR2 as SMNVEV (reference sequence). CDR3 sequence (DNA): TGTGCCAGCAGGCGACTAGTCGCCTACGAGCAGTACTTC. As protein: CASRRLVAYEQYF.

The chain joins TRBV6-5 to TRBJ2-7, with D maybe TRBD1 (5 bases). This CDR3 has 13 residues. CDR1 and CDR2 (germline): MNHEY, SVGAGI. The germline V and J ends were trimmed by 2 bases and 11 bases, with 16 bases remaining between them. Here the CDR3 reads CASSYSVTGIKYF. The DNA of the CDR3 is TGTGCCAGCAGTTACAGCGTAACAGGTATTAAGTACTTC.

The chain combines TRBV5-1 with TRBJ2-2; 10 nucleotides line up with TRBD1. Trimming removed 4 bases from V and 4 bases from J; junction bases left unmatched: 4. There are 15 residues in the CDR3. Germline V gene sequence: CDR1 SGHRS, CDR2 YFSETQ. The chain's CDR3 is CASSDDRGLTGELFF. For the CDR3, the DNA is TGCGCCAGCAGCGACGACAGGGGGCTCACCGGGGAGCTGTTTTTT.

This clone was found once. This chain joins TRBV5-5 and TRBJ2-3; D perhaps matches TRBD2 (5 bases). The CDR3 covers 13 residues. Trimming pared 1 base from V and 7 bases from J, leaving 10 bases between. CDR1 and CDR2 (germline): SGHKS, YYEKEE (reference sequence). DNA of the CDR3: TGTGCCAGCAGCTTGAGGCGGGCACATACGCAGTATTTT. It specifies CASSLRRAHTQYF.

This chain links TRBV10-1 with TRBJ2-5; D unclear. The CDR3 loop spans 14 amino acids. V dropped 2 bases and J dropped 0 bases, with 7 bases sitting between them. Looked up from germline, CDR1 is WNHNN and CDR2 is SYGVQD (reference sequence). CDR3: CASSERADQETQYF. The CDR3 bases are TGCGCCAGCAGTGAGCGGGCAGACCAAGAGACCCAGTACTTC.

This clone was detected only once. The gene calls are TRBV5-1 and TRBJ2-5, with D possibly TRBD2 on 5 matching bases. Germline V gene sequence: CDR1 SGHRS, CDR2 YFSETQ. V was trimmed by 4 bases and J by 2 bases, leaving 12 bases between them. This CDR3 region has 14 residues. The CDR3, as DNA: TGCGCCAGCAGCCGTTCTGAGGGACAAGAGACCCAGTACTTC. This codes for CASSRSEGQETQYF.

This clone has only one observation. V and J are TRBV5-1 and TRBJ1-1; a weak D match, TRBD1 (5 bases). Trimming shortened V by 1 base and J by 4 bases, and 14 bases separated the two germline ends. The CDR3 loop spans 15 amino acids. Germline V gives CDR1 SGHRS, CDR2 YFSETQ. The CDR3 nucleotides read TGCGCCAGCAGCTTGTTTCCCGGGGCAGGCACTGAAGCTTTCTTT. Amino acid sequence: CASSLFPGAGTEAFF.

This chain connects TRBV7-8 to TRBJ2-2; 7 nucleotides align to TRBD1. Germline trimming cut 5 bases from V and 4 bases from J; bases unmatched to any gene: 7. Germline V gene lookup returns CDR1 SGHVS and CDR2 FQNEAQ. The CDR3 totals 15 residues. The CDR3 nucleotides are TGTGCCAGCAGCGCAACAGGGGCCCTCACCGGGGAGCTGTTTTTT. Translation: CASSATGALTGELFF.

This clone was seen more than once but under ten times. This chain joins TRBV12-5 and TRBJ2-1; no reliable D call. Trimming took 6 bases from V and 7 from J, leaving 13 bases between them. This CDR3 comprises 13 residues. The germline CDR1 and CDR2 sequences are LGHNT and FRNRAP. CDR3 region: CASGYLGRNEQFF. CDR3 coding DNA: TGTGCTAGTGGATACCTCGGACGGAATGAGCAGTTCTTC.

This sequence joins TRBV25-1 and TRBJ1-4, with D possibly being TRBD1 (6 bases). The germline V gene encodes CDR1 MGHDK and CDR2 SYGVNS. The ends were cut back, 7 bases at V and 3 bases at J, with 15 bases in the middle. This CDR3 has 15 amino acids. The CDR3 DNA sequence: TGTGCCAGCACCCGAGCAGGGGCCCCTAATGAAAAACTGTTTTTT. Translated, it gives CASTRAGAPNEKLFF.